The T cell receptor (beta chain) under discussion was sequenced for a study of blood T cell repertoires in COVID-19. Across the whole study: Sources were T cells, B-cell-depleted T cells, or PBMCs; the material itself was cDNA or gDNA.

V lost 1 base to trimming and J lost 0 bases, with 10 bases between them. Germline CDR1 is GTSNPN and CDR2 is SVGIG (reference sequence). The CDR3 length is 15 residues. TCRdb's table, derived via immunoSEQ multiplex PCR, lists solely in-frame clones and lacks some. The repertoire consists of some 50,000 clones, with over 90% occurring once and the leading ten covering 1%. Followed longitudinally, the Seattle patients had been enrolled during active infection. The chain joins TRBV30 to TRBJ1-5; D gene unclear. Sample: peripheral blood. The TCR was taken from a man in his 60s with COVID-19, enrolled during active disease. The CDR3: CAWSAGGFSNQPQHF. CDR3 nucleotides: TGTGCCTGGAGTGCAGGTGGTTTTAGCAATCAGCCCCAGCATTTT.